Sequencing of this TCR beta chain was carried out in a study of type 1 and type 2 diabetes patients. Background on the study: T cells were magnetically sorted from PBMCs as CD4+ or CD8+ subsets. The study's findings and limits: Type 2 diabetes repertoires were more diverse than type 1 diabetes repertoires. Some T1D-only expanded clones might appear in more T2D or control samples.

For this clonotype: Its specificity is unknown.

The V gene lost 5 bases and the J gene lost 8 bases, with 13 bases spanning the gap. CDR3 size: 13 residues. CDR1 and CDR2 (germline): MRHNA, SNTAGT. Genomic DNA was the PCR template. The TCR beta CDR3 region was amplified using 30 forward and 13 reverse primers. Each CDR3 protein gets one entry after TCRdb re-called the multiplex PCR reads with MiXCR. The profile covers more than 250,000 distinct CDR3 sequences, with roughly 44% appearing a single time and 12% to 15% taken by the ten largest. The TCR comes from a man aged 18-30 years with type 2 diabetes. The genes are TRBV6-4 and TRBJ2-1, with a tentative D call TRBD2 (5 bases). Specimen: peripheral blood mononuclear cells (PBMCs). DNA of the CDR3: TGTGCCAGCAGTCTTTCTGAGGGCGATGAGCAGTTCTTC. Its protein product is CASSLSEGDEQFF.